The 28 T cell receptor beta chains below come from one sample, sequenced in a study of T cell responses to AZD1222 COVID-19 vaccine. Some clones are missing from TCRdb's copy, which holds only in-frame ones; the method was immunoSEQ multiplex PCR. The sample lists about 140,000 clones, about 90% seen once, with about 6.5% in the top ten. Sequenced material: peripheral blood, taken 28 days after the second AZD1222 dose. The receptor source for this set is an adult who received the AZD1222 COVID-19 vaccine.

This clone appeared a single time. J is TRBJ1-1 and V is TRBV11-3, with 7 bases aligning to TRBD1. This CDR3 region has 14 residues. The V segment lost 1 base and the J segment 3 bases; nucleotides outside the gene matches: 2. Germline CDR1 and CDR2: SGHNT and YENEEA. The CDR3, as DNA: TGTGCCAGCAGCTTAGGGACAGGCGACACTGAAGCTTTCTTT. This translates into CASSLGTGDTEAFF.

The rearrangement links TRBV7-2 to TRBJ1-3, with D hard to call. Germline CDR1 is SGHTA and CDR2 is FQGNSA. Trimming removed 4 bases from V and 0 bases from J, with 13 bases in between. The CDR3 has 16 amino acids. The CDR3 sequence: CASSSRLAISGNTIYF. The CDR3 DNA reads TGTGCCAGCAGCTCCAGGTTGGCGATCTCTGGAAACACCATATATTTT.

This clone was counted a few times. The genes are TRBV29-1 and TRBJ2-1, with a weak D call TRBD2 (6 bases). V lost 1 base and J lost 6, with 13 bases in between. CDR1 is SQVTM and CDR2 is ANQGSEA in the germline V gene. This CDR3 is 14 amino acids long. The DNA of the CDR3 is TGCAGCGTTGAAGGGACCGGGACTGGCAATGAGCAGTTCTTC. Translated: CSVEGTGTGNEQFF.

V gene TRBV3-1 (or the pseudogene TRBV3-2) combines with J gene TRBJ1-2; 9 nucleotides agree with TRBD1. Losses at the gene ends were 8 bases for V and 3 bases for J; bases not matched to a gene: 22. This CDR3 comprises 19 residues. The V gene's germline CDR1 is LGHDT and CDR2 YNNKEL (reference sequence). This chain's CDR3 is CASRKSGWTGATPDYGYTF. The CDR3 coding sequence is TGTGCCAGCCGTAAGTCGGGATGGACAGGGGCTACCCCGGACTATGGCTACACCTTC.

The rearrangement joins TRBV7-2 to TRBJ1-2; D gene unclear. This CDR3 contains 14 residues. The germline V and J ends were trimmed by 5 bases and 4 bases, with 14 bases remaining between them. CDR1 is SGHTA, CDR2 FQGNSA, per germline. In DNA form, the CDR3 reads TGTGCCAGCAGCCTCGAGACCGTCGTCTATGGCTACACCTTC. Protein: CASSLETVVYGYTF.

This rearrangement joins TRBV4-3 to TRBJ2-1; 7 bases agree with TRBD2. CDR3 length equals 15 residues. V shed 0 bases, J shed 9 bases, and the junction held 8 bases outside the gene matches. The germline CDR1 and CDR2 sequences are LGHNA and YSLEER. The CDR3 coding sequence is TGCGCCAGCAGCCAAGAGGGGCGGGGGTCCGGTGAGCAGTTCTTC. Translation gives CASSQEGRGSGEQFF.

The chain joins TRBV11-2 to TRBJ2-5; D is unclear. Per germline, CDR1 SGHAT and CDR2 FQNNGV. V gave up 3 bases and J gave up 7 bases, with 6 bases separating them. This CDR3 region has 11 residues. The CDR3 bases are TGTGCCAGCAGCTTCAAGGGGACCCAGTACTTC. This translates into CASSFKGTQYF.

This chain joins TRBV10-3 and TRBJ1-3, with D maybe TRBD1 (5 bases). This CDR3 is 15 amino acids long. Germline CDR1 is ENHRY and CDR2 is SYGVKD. The V and J ends lost 7 bases and 2 bases respectively, with 15 bases between them. CDR3 sequence reads: CAITEAGGTGNTIYF. CDR3 sequence (DNA): TGTGCCATCACCGAGGCGGGGGGAACTGGAAACACCATATATTTT.

The V and J genes are TRBV30 and TRBJ1-4; D call uncertain. The CDR3 runs to 13 residues. Germline V gene sequence: CDR1 GTSNPN, CDR2 SVGIG (reference sequence). Trimming cost V 1 base and J 7 bases, with 10 bases left between them. CDR3 sequence: CAWSAWDSEKLFF. CDR3 nucleotides: TGTGCCTGGAGTGCATGGGATAGTGAAAAACTGTTTTTT.

This clone was counted between two and nine times. The chain employs TRBV30 and TRBJ1-2; no clear D. CDR1 and CDR2 (germline): GTSNPN, SVGIG (reference sequence). The CDR3 sequence is 11 residues long. Trimming left V 3 bases short and J 13 bases short, with 15 bases between. The CDR3 region has the DNA TGTGCCTGGAGCTTCATCGGGTTGTTCACCTTC. Translated, it gives CAWSFIGLFTF. The whole variable domain, remainder taken from reference TRBV30 and TRBJ1-2, is SQTIHQWPATLVQPVGSPLSLECTVEGTSNPNLYWYRQAAGRGLQLLFYSVGIGQISSEVPQNLSASRPQDRQFILSSKKLLLSDSGFYLCAWSFIGLFTFGSGTRLTVV.

The CDR3 sequence: CASHSDEGRSEQFF. The CDR3 DNA is TGTGCCAGCCACTCCGATGAGGGTAGAAGTGAGCAGTTCTTC. V gene TRBV6-5 combines with J gene TRBJ2-1, with D perhaps matching TRBD2 (5 bases). The CDR3 totals 14 residues. Per germline, CDR1 MNHEY and CDR2 SVGAGI. The V end lost 8 bases, the J end lost 9 bases, and 20 bases lay between the germline ends.

The chain couples TRBV28 to TRBJ1-2, with a weak D call TRBD1 (6 bases). Looked up from germline, CDR1 is MDHEN and CDR2 is SYDVKM. The germline V and J ends were trimmed by 4 bases and 2 bases, with 8 bases remaining between them. The CDR3 is 13 residues long. The CDR3 loop is CASSSTGNYGYTF. DNA of the CDR3: TGTGCCAGCAGTTCCACAGGGAACTATGGCTACACCTTC.

The chain employs TRBV5-1 and TRBJ2-5; perhaps TRBD2 as D (6 bases). The V gene's germline CDR1 is SGHRS and CDR2 YFSETQ. V was trimmed by 0 bases and J by 4 bases, leaving 13 bases between them. The CDR3 is 15 residues long. The CDR3: CASSLASGRGETQYF. CDR3 sequence (DNA): TGCGCCAGCAGCTTGGCCTCGGGGCGGGGAGAGACCCAGTACTTC.

This chain links TRBV7-2 with TRBJ2-3, with D unresolved. The CDR3 sequence is 15 residues long. V was pared by 3 bases and J by 4 bases, with 14 bases between. Germline CDR1 and CDR2: SGHTA and FQGNSA. The CDR3 DNA is TGTGCCAGCAGCTTGCTTTCAACTCAACCAGATACGCAGTATTTT. Translated: CASSLLSTQPDTQYF.

The CDR3 region is CASSPSGQGQSTQYF. DNA of the CDR3: TGTGCCAGCAGCCCTTCGGGACAGGGACAATCGACCCAGTACTTC. The genes are TRBV3-1 (or the pseudogene TRBV3-2) and TRBJ2-5; 9 bases map to TRBD1. Unmatched junction bases numbered 10, after V lost 4 bases and J lost 7 bases. The CDR3 length is 15 residues. CDR1 is LGHDT and CDR2 is YNNKEL in the germline V gene (reference sequence).

The chain is built from TRBV24-1 and TRBJ2-1; maybe TRBD2 (5 bases). Trimming took 10 bases from V and 4 from J, leaving 10 bases between them. This CDR3 region has 12 residues. From germline, CDR1 is KGHDR and CDR2 SFDVKD. The CDR3 nucleotides read TGTGCCACGGCAGCGGAGTACAATGAGCAGTTCTTC. Its translation is CATAAEYNEQFF.

J is TRBJ2-7 and V is TRBV6-5; 7 nucleotides line up with TRBD1. Trimming cost V 0 bases and J 3 bases; bases outside gene matches: 5. The CDR3 covers 15 residues. Germline values: CDR1 MNHEY, CDR2 SVGAGI. The CDR3: CASSYSINRGYEQYF. The CDR3 DNA sequence: TGTGCCAGCAGTTACTCGATCAACAGGGGCTACGAGCAGTACTTC.

This chain connects TRBV11-3 to TRBJ2-1; 7 nucleotides align to TRBD1. Germline-derived CDR1 and CDR2 are SGHNT and YENEEA. The junction had 9 bases not matched to a gene; V was cut back by 5 bases and J by 5 bases. There are 15 residues in the CDR3. The CDR3 here is CASSLTWTGDNEQFF. Written as DNA, the CDR3 is TGTGCCAGCAGCCTTACCTGGACAGGCGACAATGAGCAGTTCTTC.

This chain joins TRBV7-2 and TRBJ2-5; 9 positions agree with TRBD2. The germline V gene has CDR1 SGHTA and CDR2 FQGNSA. V lost 5 bases and J lost 7; bases outside the gene matches: 8. This CDR3 spans 14 amino acids. CDR3 residues: CASSAGGGGRTQYF. The CDR3 region has the DNA TGTGCCAGCAGCGCGGGAGGGGGCGGTAGGACCCAGTACTTC.

This rearrangement joins TRBV9 to TRBJ2-1; 15 nucleotides agree with TRBD2. The CDR3 runs to 18 residues. Germline CDR1 SGDLS, CDR2 YYNGEE. The junction had 4 bases not matched to a gene; V was cut back by 3 bases and J by 0 bases. The CDR3, as DNA: TGTGCCAGCAGCGAGGGGACTAGCGGGAGGACCTCCTACAATGAGCAGTTCTTC. Protein: CASSEGTSGRTSYNEQFF.

This chain connects TRBV7-7 to TRBJ2-1; no firm D call. The CDR3 runs 14 residues. V was trimmed by 0 bases and J by 4 bases, leaving 7 bases between them. Germline V gene sequence: CDR1 SSHAT, CDR2 FNYEAQ (reference sequence). CDR3 nucleotides: TGTGCCAGCAGCTTAGCGGAAGGATACAATGAGCAGTTCTTC. This codes for CASSLAEGYNEQFF. Full variable domain (remainder filled in from reference TRBV7-7 and TRBJ2-1): GAGVSQSPRYKVTKRGQDVTLRCDPISSHATLYWYQQALGQGPEFLTYFNYEAQPDKSGLPSDRFSAERPEGSISTLTIQRTEQRDSAMYRCASSLAEGYNEQFFGPGTRLTVL.

This chain joins TRBV12-3 or TRBV12-4 and TRBJ2-7, with TRBD2 as a possible D gene (6 bases). V lost 5 bases, J lost 2 bases, and 10 bases lay in between. CDR3 length: 13 amino acids. CDR3: CASSGRNPYEQYF. Here the CDR3 DNA reads TGTGCCAGCAGTGGGAGGAATCCCTACGAGCAGTACTTC.

This chain links TRBV3-1 (or the pseudogene TRBV3-2) with TRBJ2-7, with D perhaps matching TRBD2 (6 bases). Germline V gene lookup returns CDR1 LGHDT and CDR2 YNNKEL (reference sequence). Deletions cut 0 bases from V and 7 bases from J, with 16 bases between. This CDR3 spans 15 amino acids. CDR3 in DNA: TGTGCCAGCAGCCAAGACTACTTGTTCGCGGGGGAGCAGTACTTC. Residues: CASSQDYLFAGEQYF.

The chain couples TRBV19 to TRBJ2-5; 9 nucleotides match TRBD1. V lost 5 bases to trimming and J lost 4 bases; unmatched junction nucleotides: 11. This CDR3 contains 16 residues. Germline CDR1 reads LNHDA; CDR2 reads SQIVND (reference sequence). CDR3 amino acids: CASSLATTGGRETQYF. For the CDR3, the DNA is TGTGCCAGTAGTCTCGCAACGACAGGGGGGAGAGAGACCCAGTACTTC.

For the CDR3, the DNA is TGTGCCAGCACGTTGTCTGGGGGCGATGAGCAGTTCTTC. Translated: CASTLSGGDEQFF. The chain links TRBV28 to TRBJ2-1; D may be TRBD1 (6 bases). The length of the CDR3 is 13 residues. The germline V gene encodes CDR1 MDHEN and CDR2 SYDVKM. The V and J ends lost 7 bases and 8 bases respectively, with 15 bases between them.

The CDR3, as DNA: TGCGCCAGCAGCTTGGAGGGGGATAATCAGCCCCAGCATTTT. Translated, it gives CASSLEGDNQPQHF. The chain employs TRBV5-1 and TRBJ1-5; tentatively, D is TRBD1 (6 bases). The V end was cut by 0 bases, the J end by 4 bases, with 8 bases between. Germline CDR1 SGHRS, CDR2 YFSETQ. The CDR3 runs to 14 residues.

V gene TRBV20-1 combines with J gene TRBJ2-1; 8 bases line up with TRBD2. Germline V CDR1 and CDR2: DFQATT, SNEGSKA (reference sequence). CDR3 length: 13 amino acids. The junction had 7 bases not matched to a gene; V was cut back by 3 bases and J by 9 bases. The CDR3 DNA is TGCAGTGCTAGTGCGGGAGGAGGGTCTGAGCAGTTCTTC. Amino acids: CSASAGGGSEQFF.

This clone appeared many times. This chain connects TRBV19 to TRBJ1-2; 7 bases agree with TRBD1. With V trimmed by 5 bases and J by 6 bases, 12 bases remained unmatched. Per the germline V gene, CDR1 is LNHDA and CDR2 is SQIVND (reference sequence). The CDR3 is 15 amino acids. The CDR3 DNA sequence: TGTGCCAGTAGTTCAGGAGGGGGCCAACGGAATGGCTACACCTTC. Its translation is CASSSGGGQRNGYTF.